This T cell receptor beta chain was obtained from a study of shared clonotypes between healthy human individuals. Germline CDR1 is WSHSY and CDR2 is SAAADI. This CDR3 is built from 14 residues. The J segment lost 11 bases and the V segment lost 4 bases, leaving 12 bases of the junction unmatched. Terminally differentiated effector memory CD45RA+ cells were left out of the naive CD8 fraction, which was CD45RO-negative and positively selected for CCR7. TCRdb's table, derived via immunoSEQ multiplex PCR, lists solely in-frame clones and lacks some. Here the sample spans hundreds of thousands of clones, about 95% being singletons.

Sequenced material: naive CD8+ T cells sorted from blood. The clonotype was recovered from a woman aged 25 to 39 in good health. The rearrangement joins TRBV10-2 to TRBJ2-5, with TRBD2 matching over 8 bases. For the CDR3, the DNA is TGCGCCAGCAGTGGTGGCGGGAGGAGTTCTGGGCAGTACTTC. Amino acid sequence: CASSGGGRSSGQYF.